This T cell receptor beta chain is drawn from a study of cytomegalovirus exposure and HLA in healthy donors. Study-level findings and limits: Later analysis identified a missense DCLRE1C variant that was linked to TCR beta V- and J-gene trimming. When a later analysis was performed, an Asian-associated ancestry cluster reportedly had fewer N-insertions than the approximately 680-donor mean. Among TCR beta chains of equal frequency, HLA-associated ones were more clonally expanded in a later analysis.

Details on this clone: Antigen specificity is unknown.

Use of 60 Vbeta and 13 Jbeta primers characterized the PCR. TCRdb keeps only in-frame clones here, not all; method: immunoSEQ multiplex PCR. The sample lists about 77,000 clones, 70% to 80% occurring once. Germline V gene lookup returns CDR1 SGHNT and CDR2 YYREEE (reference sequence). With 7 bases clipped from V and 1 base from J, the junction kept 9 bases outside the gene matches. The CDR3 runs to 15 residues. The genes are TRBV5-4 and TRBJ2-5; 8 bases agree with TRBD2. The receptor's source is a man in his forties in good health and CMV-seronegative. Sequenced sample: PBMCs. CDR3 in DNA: TGTGCCAGCGGAGAACGGGGGGGATTCCAAGAGACCCAGTACTTC. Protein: CASGERGGFQETQYF.